The 17 T cell receptor beta chains presented below share a single source sample, sequenced in a study of blood T cells in healthy people across ages. Next came a second PCR, run for about 7 to 12 cycles, which used a sample-barcoded 5' primer along with a J-beta primer mix. TCRdb recomputed calls from the 5' RACE reads with MiXCR, one row per CDR3 protein. The repertoire has 500,000 to 600,000 distinct CDR3 sequences, 25% to 30% of them found once; the top ten carry 18%. Specimen: blood. The receptors originated from a woman between 65 and 79 years old in good health.

This clonotype was observed a few times. Mismatch with germline at one junction end may stem from a read error. V usage is TRBV12-3 or TRBV12-4 and J usage is TRBJ2-3; maybe TRBD2 (5 bases). The CDR3 contains 12 residues. The CDR3 coding sequence is TGTGCCAGCAGGTTAGCGACAGATACGCAGTATTTT. As protein: CASRLATDTQYF.

V is TRBV27 and J is TRBJ2-5, with 10 bases aligning to TRBD2. The end of the DNA is better explained by TRBJ2-7, so the J call may be wrong. The length of the CDR3 is 14 residues. Germline loops: CDR1 MNHEY, CDR2 SMNVEV (reference sequence). The CDR3 is CASKSSGGAYEQYF. CDR3 sequence (DNA): TGTGCCAGCAAGTCGAGCGGGGGGGCCTACGAGCAGTACTTC.

This clonotype appeared a few times. This chain uses TRBV7-2 with TRBJ2-5, with D maybe TRBD1 (5 bases). The DNA end is more similar to TRBJ2-1, so the J call may be wrong. CDR1 is SGHTA, CDR2 FQGNSA, per germline. The CDR3 is 15 amino acids. The CDR3 DNA follows: TGTGCCAGCAGCTCAGGGCGGATACAAGCAACTGAGCAGTTCTTC. Translating it yields CASSSGRIQATEQFF.

This clonotype has a handful of counts. The chain uses TRBV12-3 or TRBV12-4 and TRBJ2-1, with D uncertain. The CDR3 has 17 residues. The ends were cut back, 1 base at V and 1 base at J, with 14 bases in the middle. CDR3 sequence reads: CASSLGVGGGSYNEQFF. In DNA, the CDR3 is TGTGCCAGCAGTTTAGGGGTGGGCGGTGGATCCTACAATGAGCAGTTCTTC.

This chain joins TRBV7-2 and TRBJ2-5; D unresolved. Trimming took off 5 bases at V and 1 base at J, with 14 bases between the two ends. The CDR3 totals 15 residues. CDR1 SGHTA and CDR2 FQGNSA come from the germline V gene. The CDR3 DNA is TGTGCCAGCAGCCTCCAATGGGGATCCCAAGAGACCCAGTACTTC. Translating gives CASSLQWGSQETQYF.

In this sample, this clonotype turned up a few times. This chain uses TRBV4-3 with TRBJ1-4; D not certain. Germline CDR1 reads LGHNA; CDR2 reads YSLEER. Trimming removed 4 bases at V and 7 bases at J, with 13 bases between. This CDR3 is 14 amino acids long. The CDR3 bases are TGCGCCAGCAGCCTCGACATTGAGTCTGAAAAACTGTTTTTT. Its protein product is CASSLDIESEKLFF.

This clonotype was found a few times. The chain has TRBV20-1 and TRBJ1-4, with a tentative D call TRBD1 (6 bases). There are 14 residues in the CDR3. Germline V gene sequence: CDR1 DFQATT, CDR2 SNEGSKA (reference sequence). CDR3 nucleotide sequence: TGCAGCGTCCCGGAGGGGGGGTCTAATGAAAAACTGTTTTTT. Protein sequence: CSVPEGGSNEKLFF.

As DNA, the CDR3 is TGTGCCAGCAGTTGGGACTATAGCACAGATACGCAGTATTTT. Protein product: CASSWDYSTDTQYF. V gene TRBV12-3 or TRBV12-4 combines with J gene TRBJ2-3; 7 bases match TRBD2. The length of the CDR3 is 14 residues. V lost 4 bases and J lost 0; bases outside the gene matches: 1.

Of note for this clonotype: At one of its ends the junction is not consistent with the germline gene, which may arise from a read error. The chain's CDR3 is CASSLSRSSGTNVLTF. The CDR3, as DNA: TGTGCCAGCAGCTTAAGCAGAAGCTCTGGGACCAACGTCCTGACTTTC. The J gene is TRBJ2-6, the V gene TRBV13; D gene uncertain. Germline V gene sequence: CDR1 PRHDT, CDR2 FYEKMQ (reference sequence). The length of the CDR3 is 16 residues.

V and J are TRBV10-3 and TRBJ2-7; 7 nucleotides line up with TRBD1. The V gene's germline CDR1 is ENHRY and CDR2 SYGVKD. This CDR3 has 14 amino acids. Trimming removed 3 bases from V and 3 bases from J; junction bases left unmatched: 5. The CDR3 DNA is TGTGCCATCAGTGACCAGGGGGAGCGCTACGAGCAGTACTTC. It encodes CAISDQGERYEQYF.

The chain employs TRBV5-5 and TRBJ1-5; no clear D. CDR1 SGHKS and CDR2 YYEKEE come from the germline V gene (reference sequence). The CDR3 is 15 amino acids. V was clipped by 2 bases and J by 6 bases, with 15 bases between them. CDR3 DNA: TGTGCCAGCAGCTTTAGTCCGACCGGAGGTCAGCCCCAGCATTTT. Its translation: CASSFSPTGGQPQHF.

The CDR3 coding sequence is TGTGCCAGCTCACCACGGGACAGGGAGCTGTTTTTT. The encoded protein is CASSPRDRELFF. The chain carries TRBV18 and TRBJ2-2, with TRBD1 as a possible D gene (6 bases). Germline V CDR1 and CDR2: KGHSH, LQKENI. The CDR3 consists of 12 residues. V was clipped by 1 base and J by 9 bases, with 6 bases between them.

A remark on this clonotype: No conserved phenylalanine or tryptophan ends this CDR3, so it is likely a read error. V usage is TRBV5-1 and J usage is TRBJ2-5; D uncertain. The J call is in doubt because the DNA end fits TRBJ2-1 better. The CDR3 covers 15 residues. CDR1 is SGHRS and CDR2 is YFSETQ in the germline V gene. CDR3 nucleotide sequence: TGCGCCAGCAGCACCGACCCTAACTACTACAATGAGCAGTTCATC. This sequence encodes CASSTDPNYYNEQFI.

The V gene is TRBV6-2 or TRBV6-3, the J gene TRBJ1-5; D possibly corresponds to TRBD1 (5 bases). The germline V and J ends were trimmed by 6 bases and 7 bases, with 13 bases remaining between them. The CDR3 is 13 amino acids. The germline CDR1 and CDR2 sequences are MNHEY and SVGEGT. The DNA for the CDR3 is TGTGCCAGCAGGTCGGCGGGGGGACAGCCCCAGCATTTT. Translated, it gives CASRSAGGQPQHF.

This clonotype came up a few times. This rearrangement joins TRBV3-1 to TRBJ1-1, with a tentative D call TRBD1 (5 bases). The CDR3 consists of 14 residues. Between the trimmed V and J ends, which lost 7 bases and 3 bases, there was a span of 15 bases. The germline V gene encodes CDR1 LGHDT and CDR2 YNNKEL (reference sequence). The CDR3 DNA reads as TGTGCCAGCACTCGATCAGAGGGGTACACTGAAGCTTTCTTT. Encoded protein: CASTRSEGYTEAFF. The full variable domain, completed using reference TRBV3-1 and TRBJ1-1, is DTAVSQTPKYLVTQMGNDKSIKCEQNLGHDTMYWYKQDSKKFLKIMFSYNNKELIINETVPNRFSPKSPDKAHLNLHINSLELGDSAVYFCASTRSEGYTEAFFGQGTRLTVV.

The chain links TRBV12-3 or TRBV12-4 to TRBJ2-3, with D unclear. With 10 bases removed from V and 0 bases from J, the gap between germline ends came to 11 bases. The CDR3 length is 13 residues. CDR3 loop: CATTRLSTDTQYF. CDR3 DNA: TGTGCCACGACCCGACTGAGCACAGATACGCAGTATTTT.

The chain links TRBV2 to TRBJ2-2; perhaps D is TRBD1 or TRBD2 (5 bases each). Germline V lookup: CDR1 SNHLY, CDR2 FYNNEI. The CDR3 is 14 amino acids. V shed 1 base and J shed 3 bases, with 6 bases lying between them. In DNA, the CDR3 is TGTGCCAGCAGTGAAGGGGGGTACACCGGGGAGCTGTTTTTT. Residues: CASSEGGYTGELFF.